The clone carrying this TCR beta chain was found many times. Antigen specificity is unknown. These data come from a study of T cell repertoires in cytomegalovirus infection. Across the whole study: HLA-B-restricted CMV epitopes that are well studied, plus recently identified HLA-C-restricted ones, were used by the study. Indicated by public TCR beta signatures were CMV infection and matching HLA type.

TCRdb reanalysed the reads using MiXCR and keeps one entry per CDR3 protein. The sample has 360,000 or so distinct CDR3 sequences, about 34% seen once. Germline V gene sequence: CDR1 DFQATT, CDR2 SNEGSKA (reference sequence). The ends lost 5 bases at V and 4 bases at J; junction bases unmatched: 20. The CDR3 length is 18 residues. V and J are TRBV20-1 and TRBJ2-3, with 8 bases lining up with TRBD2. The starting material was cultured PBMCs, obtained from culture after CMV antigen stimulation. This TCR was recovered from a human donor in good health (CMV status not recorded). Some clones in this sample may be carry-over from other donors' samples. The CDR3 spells CSAQQYSGNAARADTQYF. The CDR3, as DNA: TGCAGTGCTCAACAGTATAGCGGGAACGCAGCCCGTGCAGATACGCAGTATTTT.